The 25 T cell receptor beta chains presented below share a single source sample, sequenced in a study of T cells in tumors after PD-1 blockade (dated by TCRdb to about 2019). This sample's time point label indicates: before anti-PD-1 therapy. The library was produced with the immunoSEQ multiplex PCR assay. As stored in TCRdb, this immuneACCESS dataset retains in-frame rearrangements with V and J assigned. A fraction of the clones does not appear; measured against another copy, unresolved V genes explain less than half of the discrepancy, and the remainder lacks a known reason. Here the sample has approximately 60,000 clones; about four fifths occur a single time. The ten largest account for 13% of the sample. This sample comprised PBMCs, obtained before anti-PD-1 treatment. These receptors all stem from a human donor with basal cell carcinoma.

This clone was recorded only once. The V gene is TRBV5-1, the J gene TRBJ2-7, with D unclear. V was pared by 0 bases and J by 1 base, with 8 bases between. The CDR3 sequence is 14 residues long. Per germline, CDR1 SGHRS and CDR2 YFSETQ. The CDR3 region is CASSLGGRSYEQYF. The CDR3 DNA sequence: TGCGCCAGCAGCTTGGGCGGCAGGTCCTACGAGCAGTACTTC. The whole variable domain, filled in from reference TRBV5-1 and TRBJ2-7, reads KAGVTQTPRYLIKTRGQQVTLSCSPISGHRSVSWYQQTPGQGLQFLFEYFSETQRNKGNFPGRFSGRQFSNSRSEMNVSTLELGDSALYLCASSLGGRSYEQYFGPGTRLTVT.

The chain is built from TRBV3-1 (or the pseudogene TRBV3-2) and TRBJ2-4; TRBD2 matches 9 bases. Losses at the gene ends were 0 bases for V and 0 bases for J; bases not matched to a gene: 15. CDR1 and CDR2 (germline): LGHDT, YNNKEL (reference sequence). The CDR3 is 21 residues long. The chain's CDR3 is CASSQEFPGNRGGAAKNIQYF. The CDR3 bases are TGTGCCAGCAGCCAAGAGTTCCCAGGGAACCGCGGGGGGGCAGCCAAAAACATTCAGTACTTC.

This chain uses TRBV5-1 with TRBJ1-2; TRBD1 aligns across 7 bases. The CDR3 covers 14 residues. V trimming: 4 bases; J trimming: 6 bases; junction bases outside the gene matches: 9. CDR1 is SGHRS, CDR2 YFSETQ, per germline. The CDR3 nucleotides read TGCGCCAGCAGCCCTCCCTCAGGGGGGAATGGCTACACCTTC. It codes for CASSPPSGGNGYTF.

The CDR3 sequence is CATRKRVADTQYF. In nucleotides, the CDR3 is TGTGCCACCCGTAAGCGTGTCGCAGATACGCAGTATTTT. J is TRBJ2-3 and V is TRBV2; D remains ambiguous. The CDR3 sequence is 13 residues long. Trimming removed 10 bases from V and 4 bases from J, with 15 bases in between. Germline V lookup: CDR1 SNHLY, CDR2 FYNNEI.

The V call is TRBV30, the J call TRBJ2-2, with unresolved D. The CDR3 covers 14 residues. In germline, CDR1 is GTSNPN, CDR2 SVGIG (reference sequence). Trimming removed 0 bases at V and 4 bases at J, with 9 bases between. CDR3 residues: CAWSVRGGTGELFF. The CDR3 nucleotides are TGTGCCTGGAGTGTCCGCGGTGGCACCGGGGAGCTGTTTTTT.

This clone was picked up a small number of times. The chain has TRBV7-2 and TRBJ2-2; 7 nucleotides match TRBD1. The ends lost 5 bases at V and 5 bases at J; junction bases unmatched: 5. The germline V gene has CDR1 SGHTA and CDR2 FQGNSA. The CDR3 is 14 amino acids. The CDR3 is CASSIKQGTGELFF. In DNA, the CDR3 is TGTGCCAGCAGCATCAAACAGGGGACCGGGGAGCTGTTTTTT.

V is TRBV18 and J is TRBJ2-7, with unresolved D. Between the trimmed V and J ends, which lost 6 bases and 2 bases, there was a span of 11 bases. The CDR3 spans 13 residues. Germline CDR1 and CDR2: KGHSH and LQKENI. The CDR3 sequence is CASSQARAYEQYF. DNA of the CDR3: TGTGCCAGCTCCCAGGCCCGAGCCTACGAGCAGTACTTC.

The J gene is TRBJ2-1, the V gene TRBV5-1; D call uncertain. CDR3 length equals 15 residues. The germline V and J ends were trimmed by 0 bases and 1 base, with 8 bases remaining between them. Germline V gives CDR1 SGHRS, CDR2 YFSETQ. CDR3 nucleotide sequence: TGCGCCAGCAGCTTGGGAGGCGATTCCTACAATGAGCAGTTCTTC. It yields the protein CASSLGGDSYNEQFF.

V usage is TRBV5-6 and J usage is TRBJ2-1; no definite D call. Germline V gives CDR1 SGHDT, CDR2 YYEEEE. This CDR3 contains 12 residues. Trimming took 4 bases from V and 4 from J, leaving 6 bases between them. CDR3 residues: CASSRAYNEQFF. Written as DNA, the CDR3 is TGTGCCAGCAGCCGCGCATACAATGAGCAGTTCTTC. Complete variable domain (other parts from reference TRBV5-6 and TRBJ2-1): DAGVTQSPTHLIKTRGQQVTLRCSPKSGHDTVSWYQQALGQGPQFIFQYYEEEERQRGNFPDRFSGHQFPNYSSELNVNALLLGDSALYLCASSRAYNEQFFGPGTRLTVL.

The J gene is TRBJ1-4, the V gene TRBV7-9; 7 bases are a match to TRBD1. Germline CDR1 and CDR2: SEHNR and FQNEAQ (reference sequence). Germline trimming cut 4 bases from V and 8 bases from J; bases unmatched to any gene: 10. The CDR3 length is 15 residues. DNA of the CDR3: TGTGCCAGCAGCTCTTCGACAGGGAGCCCCGAAAAACTGTTTTTT. Translating it yields CASSSSTGSPEKLFF.

This chain joins TRBV10-3 and TRBJ2-5, with D possibly called TRBD1 or TRBD2 (6 bases each). Trimming stripped 5 bases from V and 5 bases from J, with 15 bases between. Germline V gene data show CDR1 as ENHRY and CDR2 as SYGVKD. This CDR3 region has 14 residues. CDR3 nucleotides: TGTGCCATCAGTCCGTCCGGGGGCCAGGAGACCCAGTACTTC. It specifies CAISPSGGQETQYF.

A single count supports this clone. The CDR3 DNA follows: TGTGCCAGCAGTGTAACAGGCCGCCGGGAGAATGGCTACACCTTC. This encodes CASSVTGRRENGYTF. The chain couples TRBV2 to TRBJ1-2; weak D call: TRBD1 (5 bases). The V end was cut by 4 bases, the J end by 6 bases, with 18 bases between. The CDR3 runs 15 residues. CDR1 is SNHLY, CDR2 FYNNEI, per germline.

This clone came up once. This chain uses TRBV5-1 with TRBJ2-3; the match to TRBD1 covers 7 bases. Germline values: CDR1 SGHRS, CDR2 YFSETQ. The CDR3 has 14 amino acids. The junction had 2 bases not matched to a gene; V was cut back by 1 base and J by 3 bases. CDR3 region: CASSLQGVTDTQYF. DNA of the CDR3: TGCGCCAGCAGCTTGCAGGGGGTAACAGATACGCAGTATTTT. The full variable domain, in which reference TRBV5-1 and TRBJ2-3 provide the parts outside the CDR3, is KAGVTQTPRYLIKTRGQQVTLSCSPISGHRSVSWYQQTPGQGLQFLFEYFSETQRNKGNFPGRFSGRQFSNSRSEMNVSTLELGDSALYLCASSLQGVTDTQYFGPGTRLTVL.

CDR3 sequence reads: CASSSPGTNNEQFF. The CDR3 DNA reads as TGTGCCAGCAGCTCGCCCGGGACGAACAATGAGCAGTTCTTC. The V and J genes are TRBV13 and TRBJ2-1; D might be TRBD1 or TRBD2, each matching 5 bases. V was clipped by 4 bases and J by 5 bases, with 12 bases between them. The CDR3 is 14 amino acids. Germline-derived CDR1 and CDR2 are PRHDT and FYEKMQ (reference sequence).

CDR3 DNA: TGTGCCAGCAGTGAAGAATTGTTCACTGAAGCTTTCTTT. Translated: CASSEELFTEAFF. This chain connects TRBV6-1 to TRBJ1-1; D gene unclear. The CDR3 spans 13 residues. Germline CDR1 MNHNS, CDR2 SASEGT. V was shortened by 1 base and J by 4 bases, with 7 bases between the two germline ends.

The chain recombines TRBV6-5 with TRBJ2-7, with TRBD1 as a possible D gene (6 bases). Trimming pared 0 bases from V and 1 base from J, leaving 10 bases between. The CDR3 runs to 15 residues. Germline CDR1 is MNHEY and CDR2 is SVGAGI. In DNA form, the CDR3 reads TGTGCCAGCAGTTACTCGTTCAGGGGATCCTACGAGCAGTACTTC. It yields the protein CASSYSFRGSYEQYF.

This sequence joins TRBV30 and TRBJ1-5; D is unclear. The CDR3 totals 14 residues. Trimming pared 3 bases from V and 0 bases from J, leaving 9 bases between. CDR1 GTSNPN and CDR2 SVGIG come from the germline V gene (reference sequence). The chain's CDR3 is CAWSPDGSNQPQHF. The CDR3 coding sequence is TGTGCCTGGAGCCCCGACGGTAGCAATCAGCCCCAGCATTTT.

This clone was counted a single time. The genes are TRBV21-1 and TRBJ2-4; the D segment call TRBD1 is taken from the table without a DNA check. TRBV21-1 is a recognized pseudogene. The CDR3 covers 19 residues. For the CDR3, the DNA is TGTGCCAGCAGCAAAGTGGGGACAGCCAGATTAATAGCCAAAAACATTCAGTACTTC. As protein: CASSKVGTARLIAKNIQYF.

In its sample, this clone was seen once. V and J are TRBV27 and TRBJ1-5, with D uncertain. Between the trimmed V and J ends, which lost 4 bases and 10 bases, there was a span of 23 bases. Germline V gene sequence: CDR1 MNHEY, CDR2 SMNVEV (reference sequence). The CDR3 contains 16 residues. CDR3 DNA: TGTGCCAGCAGTTCAACCCCTCCCAGGCCTAACGTCCCCCAGCATTTT. Amino acid sequence: CASSSTPPRPNVPQHF.

The chain is built from TRBV9 and TRBJ1-1; the D gene is possibly TRBD1 (5 bases). Germline CDR1 reads SGDLS; CDR2 reads YYNGEE. Trimming removed 0 bases from V and 1 base from J, with 10 bases in between. There are 15 residues in the CDR3. The CDR3, as DNA: TGTGCCAGCAGCGTAGGGAGGGGAGGGAACACTGAAGCTTTCTTT. Its protein is CASSVGRGGNTEAFF.

This chain joins TRBV29-1 and TRBJ1-2; 8 positions agree with TRBD1. The CDR3 spans 13 residues. CDR1 and CDR2 from the germline V gene are SQVTM and ANQGSEA. V gave up 4 bases and J gave up 7 bases; unmatched junction bases: 8. The CDR3 nucleotides are TGCAGCGTTGCTGGACAGGGAGGGGGTGGCTACACCTTC. Translating gives CSVAGQGGGGYTF.

This clone occurred a few times. The rearrangement uses TRBV24-1 and TRBJ1-5; no firm D call. The CDR3 extends over 13 amino acids. Trimming took 5 bases from V and 1 from J, leaving 5 bases between them. Germline CDR1 and CDR2: KGHDR and SFDVKD. Here the CDR3 DNA reads TGTGCCACCAGTGGCGGGAGCAATCAGCCCCAGCATTTT. Translated: CATSGGSNQPQHF.

The chain carries TRBV14 and TRBJ1-1; possibly TRBD1 for D (6 bases). The ends were cut back, 0 bases at V and 10 bases at J, with 9 bases in the middle. The CDR3 covers 12 residues. CDR1 and CDR2 from the germline V gene are SGHDN and FVKESK. The CDR3 loop is CASSQEGGAAFF. The CDR3 DNA reads TGTGCCAGCAGCCAAGAGGGGGGGGCAGCTTTCTTT.

The chain has TRBV6-1 and TRBJ1-2; TRBD1 matches at 7 bases. The CDR3 contains 16 residues. Germline CDR1 MNHNS, CDR2 SASEGT. J was trimmed by 4 bases and V by 4 bases; bases with no gene match: 12. The CDR3 DNA reads TGTGCCAGCAGTGGAGTCAGTACCGGACAGGCCTATGGCTACACCTTC. The encoded protein is CASSGVSTGQAYGYTF.

This clone was seen a handful of times. This chain uses TRBV30 with TRBJ1-5, with a tentative D call TRBD1 (6 bases). V lost 3 bases and J lost 4, with 16 bases in between. This CDR3 has 15 amino acids. Germline CDR1 and CDR2: GTSNPN and SVGIG (reference sequence). The CDR3 DNA sequence: TGTGCCTGGAGGGGGACAACCGGGAGTAATCAGCCCCAGCATTTT. Translation: CAWRGTTGSNQPQHF.